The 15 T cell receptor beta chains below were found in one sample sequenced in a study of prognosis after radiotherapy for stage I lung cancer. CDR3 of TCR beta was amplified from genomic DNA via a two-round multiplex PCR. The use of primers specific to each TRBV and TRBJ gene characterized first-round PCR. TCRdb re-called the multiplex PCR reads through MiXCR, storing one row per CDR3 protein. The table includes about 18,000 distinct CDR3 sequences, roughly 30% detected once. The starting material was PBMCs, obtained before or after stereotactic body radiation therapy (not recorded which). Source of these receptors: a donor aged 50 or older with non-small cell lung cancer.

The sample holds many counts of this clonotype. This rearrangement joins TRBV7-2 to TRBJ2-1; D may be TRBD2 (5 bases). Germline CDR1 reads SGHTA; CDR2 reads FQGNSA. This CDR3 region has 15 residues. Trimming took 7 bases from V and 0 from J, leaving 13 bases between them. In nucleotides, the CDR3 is TGTGCCAGCACGCAAGCGGCTAGCTCCTACAATGAGCAGTTCTTC. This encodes CASTQAASSYNEQFF.

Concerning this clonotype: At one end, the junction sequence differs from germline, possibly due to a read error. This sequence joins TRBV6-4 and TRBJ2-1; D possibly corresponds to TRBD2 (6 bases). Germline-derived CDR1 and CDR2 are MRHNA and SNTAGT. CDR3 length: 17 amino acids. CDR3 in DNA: TGTGCCAGCAGTTACTCTGGGGGAGGAAGCCACTACAATGAGCAGTTCTTC. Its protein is CASSYSGGGSHYNEQFF.

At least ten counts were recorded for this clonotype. CDR3 DNA sequence: TGTGCCAGCAGCCCTCGCAGGGATACCTATAATTCACCCCTCCACTTT. Residues: CASSPRRDTYNSPLHF. The chain is built from TRBV9 and TRBJ1-6, with a tentative D call TRBD1 (5 bases). The V gene's germline CDR1 is SGDLS and CDR2 YYNGEE. The ends were cut back, 4 bases at V and 2 bases at J, with 13 bases in the middle. The CDR3 has 16 amino acids.

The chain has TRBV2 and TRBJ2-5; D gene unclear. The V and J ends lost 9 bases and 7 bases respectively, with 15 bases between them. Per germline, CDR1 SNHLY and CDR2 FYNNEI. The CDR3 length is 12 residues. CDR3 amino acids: CARRSDQRTQYF. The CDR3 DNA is TGTGCCAGGAGGAGCGATCAGCGGACCCAGTACTTC.

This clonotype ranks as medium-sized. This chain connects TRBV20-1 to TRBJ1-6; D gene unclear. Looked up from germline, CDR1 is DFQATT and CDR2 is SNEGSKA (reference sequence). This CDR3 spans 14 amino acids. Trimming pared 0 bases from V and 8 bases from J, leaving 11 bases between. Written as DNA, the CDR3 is TGCAGTGCTAGAGATCAACACGGGGATTCACCCCTCCACTTT. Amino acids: CSARDQHGDSPLHF.

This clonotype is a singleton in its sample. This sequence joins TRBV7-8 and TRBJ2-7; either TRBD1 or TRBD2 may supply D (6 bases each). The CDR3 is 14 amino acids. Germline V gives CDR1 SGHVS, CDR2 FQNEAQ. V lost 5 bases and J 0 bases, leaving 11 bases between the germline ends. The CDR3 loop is CASSGGGTSYEQYF. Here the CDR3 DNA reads TGTGCCAGCAGCGGAGGGGGGACCTCCTACGAGCAGTACTTC.

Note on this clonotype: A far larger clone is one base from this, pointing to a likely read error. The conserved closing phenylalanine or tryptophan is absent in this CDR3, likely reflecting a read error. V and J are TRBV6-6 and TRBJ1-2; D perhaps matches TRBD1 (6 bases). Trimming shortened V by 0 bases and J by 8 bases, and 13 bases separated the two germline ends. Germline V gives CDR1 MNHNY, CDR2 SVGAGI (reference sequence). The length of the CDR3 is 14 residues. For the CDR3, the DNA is TGTGCCAGCAGTTACTCGGGGGCCCTCGGGGGCTACACCTAC. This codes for CASSYSGALGGYTY.

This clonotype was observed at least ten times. The CDR3 sequence: CASSRRYEQFF. In DNA, the CDR3 is TGTGCCAGCAGCCGACGGTATGAGCAGTTCTTC. The gene calls are TRBV3-1 and TRBJ2-1; D ambiguous. V was shortened by 4 bases and J by 8 bases, with 6 bases between the two germline ends. The CDR3 consists of 11 residues. Germline lookup yields CDR1 LGHDT and CDR2 YNNKEL (reference sequence).

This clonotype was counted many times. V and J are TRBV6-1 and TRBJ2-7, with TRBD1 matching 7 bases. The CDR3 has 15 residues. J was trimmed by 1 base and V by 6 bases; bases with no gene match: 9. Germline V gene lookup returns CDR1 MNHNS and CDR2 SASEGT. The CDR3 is CASRSLGTESYEQYF. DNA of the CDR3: TGTGCCAGCAGGTCACTCGGGACAGAGTCCTACGAGCAGTACTTC.

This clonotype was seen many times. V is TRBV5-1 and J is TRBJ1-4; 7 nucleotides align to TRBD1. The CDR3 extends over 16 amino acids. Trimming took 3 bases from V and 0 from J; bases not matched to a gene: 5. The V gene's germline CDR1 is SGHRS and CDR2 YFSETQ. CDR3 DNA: TGCGCCAGCAGCTACACAGGGGCTGCAACTAATGAAAAACTGTTTTTT. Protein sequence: CASSYTGAATNEKLFF.

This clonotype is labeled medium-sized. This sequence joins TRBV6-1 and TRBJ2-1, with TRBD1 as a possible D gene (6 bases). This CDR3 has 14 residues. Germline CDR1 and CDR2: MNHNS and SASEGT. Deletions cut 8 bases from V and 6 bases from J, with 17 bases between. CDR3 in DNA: TGTGCCAGCGATATACAGGGATCAAGCAATGAGCAGTTCTTC. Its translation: CASDIQGSSNEQFF.

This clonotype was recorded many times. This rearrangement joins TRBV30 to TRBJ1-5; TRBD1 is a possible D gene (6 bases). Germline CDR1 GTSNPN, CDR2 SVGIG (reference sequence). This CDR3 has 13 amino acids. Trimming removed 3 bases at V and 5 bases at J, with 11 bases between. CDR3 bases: TGTGCCTGGAGCCGGGGGCTGGATCAGCCCCAGCATTTT. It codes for CAWSRGLDQPQHF.

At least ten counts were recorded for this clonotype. The CDR3 here is CASSLEPSTNYGYTF. The CDR3 DNA sequence: TGTGCCAGCAGCTTAGAACCTTCTACCAACTATGGCTACACCTTC. The chain uses TRBV7-2 and TRBJ1-2; D gene uncertain. The V gene lost 1 base and the J gene lost 2 bases, with 11 bases spanning the gap. The CDR3 length is 15 residues. Germline V gives CDR1 SGHTA, CDR2 FQGNSA.

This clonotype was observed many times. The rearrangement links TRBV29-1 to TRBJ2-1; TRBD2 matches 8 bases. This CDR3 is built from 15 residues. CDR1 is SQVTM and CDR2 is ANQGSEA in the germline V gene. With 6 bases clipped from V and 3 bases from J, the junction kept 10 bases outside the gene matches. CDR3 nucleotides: TGCAGCGTAGAGGGGTTAGCGGGACTCTACAATGAGCAGTTCTTC. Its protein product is CSVEGLAGLYNEQFF.

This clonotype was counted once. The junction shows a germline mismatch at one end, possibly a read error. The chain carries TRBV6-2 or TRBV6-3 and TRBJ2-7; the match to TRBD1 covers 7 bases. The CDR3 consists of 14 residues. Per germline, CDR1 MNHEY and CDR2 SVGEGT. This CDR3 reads CVSKTRGCSDEQYF. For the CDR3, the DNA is TGTGTCAGCAAAACCAGGGGGTGCTCCGACGAGCAGTACTTC.